The 21 T cell receptor beta chains reported below all come from one sample, sequenced in a study of cytomegalovirus exposure and HLA in healthy donors. The PCR used 60 Vbeta and 13 Jbeta primers. Assay: immunoSEQ multiplex PCR; the TCRdb copy retains only in-frame clones and omits some. The table shows hundreds of thousands of clones, with about 75% occurring only once. Sequenced: PBMCs. These receptors were collected from a female donor in good health and CMV-seronegative.

The J gene is TRBJ1-6, the V gene TRBV9; a possible D gene is TRBD1 (6 bases). The ends were cut back, 0 bases at V and 7 bases at J, with 8 bases in the middle. Looked up from germline, CDR1 is SGDLS and CDR2 is YYNGEE. This CDR3 comprises 14 residues. CDR3 bases: TGTGCCAGCAGCGTAGGGACAGCGAATTCACCCCTCCACTTT. It codes for CASSVGTANSPLHF.

The CDR3 protein is CASRQVQGLNYGYTF. For the CDR3, the DNA is TGTGCCAGCAGACAAGTACAGGGCCTAAACTATGGCTACACCTTC. The V gene is TRBV6-5, the J gene TRBJ1-2; possible D gene TRBD1, 6 bases. V was clipped by 6 bases and J by 2 bases, with 16 bases between them. In germline, CDR1 is MNHEY, CDR2 SVGAGI. This CDR3 region has 15 residues.

The chain recombines TRBV11-2 with TRBJ2-2; D is unresolved. The germline V gene encodes CDR1 SGHAT and CDR2 FQNNGV. This CDR3 is 17 amino acids long. Trimming took off 3 bases at V and 0 bases at J, with 14 bases between the two ends. DNA for the CDR3: TGTGCCAGCAGCTTCTTTCGCGTGGAGCCGAACACCGGGGAGCTGTTTTTT. Amino acids: CASSFFRVEPNTGELFF.

The genes are TRBV6-1 and TRBJ2-7; TRBD2 matches 8 bases. Per germline, CDR1 MNHNS and CDR2 SASEGT. The CDR3 runs to 13 residues. The chain's CDR3 is CHSGPGGPYEQYF. CDR3 in DNA: TGTCATTCCGGGCCGGGAGGGCCCTACGAGCAGTACTTC.

V gene TRBV27 combines with J gene TRBJ2-7; TRBD2 matches 7 bases. The ends lost 0 bases at V and 4 bases at J; junction bases unmatched: 12. Germline V gives CDR1 MNHEY, CDR2 SMNVEV (reference sequence). CDR3 length equals 17 residues. For the CDR3, the DNA is TGTGCCAGCAGTTTATCCCCTGAGGGACTACACCTATACGAGCAGTACTTC. Translating gives CASSLSPEGLHLYEQYF.

This chain joins TRBV15 and TRBJ2-7; tentatively, D is TRBD2 (6 bases). V was cut by 8 bases and J by 7 bases, with 15 bases left in between. CDR1 LNHNV and CDR2 YYDKDF come from the germline V gene (reference sequence). CDR3 size: 12 residues. The CDR3 here is CATRRGFGEQYF. The CDR3 coding sequence is TGTGCCACCCGGAGGGGTTTTGGAGAGCAGTACTTC. Filled out from reference TRBV15 and TRBJ2-7, the complete variable domain reads DAMVIQNPRYQVTQFGKPVTLSCSQTLNHNVMYWYQQKSSQAPKLLFHYYDKDFNNEADTPDNFQSRRPNTSFCFLDIRSPGLGDTAMYLCATRRGFGEQYFGPGTRLTVT.

The chain is built from TRBV19 and TRBJ1-2; 10 nucleotides line up with TRBD1. V lost 6 bases and J lost 4; bases outside the gene matches: 11. CDR1 LNHDA and CDR2 SQIVND come from the germline V gene (reference sequence). The CDR3 is 16 residues long. CDR3 amino acids: CASRPGTGDGIYGYTF. As DNA, the CDR3 is TGTGCCAGTAGGCCCGGGACAGGGGATGGGATCTATGGCTACACCTTC.

The rearrangement links TRBV5-6 to TRBJ2-5; 14 nucleotides agree with TRBD2. The CDR3 extends over 17 amino acids. V lost 0 bases, J lost 5 bases, and 6 bases stayed unmatched. From germline, CDR1 is SGHDT and CDR2 YYEEEE. The CDR3 here is CASSLATSGRAGETQYF. In DNA form, the CDR3 reads TGTGCCAGCAGCTTGGCGACTAGCGGGAGGGCCGGGGAGACCCAGTACTTC.

This clone turned up a few times. The gene calls are TRBV6-5 and TRBJ2-2; possible D gene TRBD2, 6 bases. Germline CDR1 is MNHEY and CDR2 is SVGAGI. The CDR3 contains 16 residues. Trimming pared 1 base from V and 4 bases from J, leaving 13 bases between. As DNA, the CDR3 is TGTGCCAGCAGTTACTTCCTAGCGAGAAGCACCGGGGAGCTGTTTTTT. Translated, it gives CASSYFLARSTGELFF.

This clone was seen a few times. J is TRBJ2-5 and V is TRBV12-5, with 12 bases that match TRBD2. Germline CDR1 and CDR2: LGHNT and FRNRAP. The trim removed 5 bases at V and 6 bases at J, leaving 10 bases unmatched. The CDR3 runs 16 residues. CDR3 bases: TGTGCTAGTGGTCGCGACCTAGCGGGAGGGCCAAAGACCCAGTACTTC. It translates to CASGRDLAGGPKTQYF.

The CDR3 here is CASSSRDTDEQYF. In nucleotides, the CDR3 is TGTGCCAGCAGTTCCCGGGACACGGACGAGCAGTACTTC. V and J are TRBV6-1 and TRBJ2-7, with D tentatively TRBD1 (6 bases). V was pared by 5 bases and J by 5 bases, with 13 bases between. Germline CDR1 MNHNS, CDR2 SASEGT. The CDR3 covers 13 residues.

The chain employs TRBV6-5 and TRBJ1-2; 7 bases are a match to TRBD1. This CDR3 region has 14 residues. Germline trimming cut 7 bases from V and 3 bases from J; bases unmatched to any gene: 8. Germline CDR1 reads MNHEY; CDR2 reads SVGAGI. This CDR3 reads CASTGTGEDYGYTF. CDR3 nucleotide sequence: TGTGCCAGCACCGGAACAGGGGAAGACTATGGCTACACCTTC.

The CDR3 spells CASGCGRLGDNEQFF. CDR3 DNA: TGTGCCAGCGGATGTGGCCGCCTAGGGGACAATGAGCAGTTCTTC. The chain employs TRBV6-8 and TRBJ2-1; TRBD1 might be the D (5 bases). The CDR3 totals 15 residues. CDR1 and CDR2 from the germline V gene are MNHGY and SAAAGT. V lost 8 bases and J lost 5, with 19 bases in between.

The chain employs TRBV11-2 and TRBJ2-5, with 7 bases fitting TRBD1. CDR3 length equals 15 residues. The ends lost 5 bases at V and 4 bases at J; junction bases unmatched: 10. Germline lookup yields CDR1 SGHAT and CDR2 FQNNGV. CDR3 DNA sequence: TGTGCCAGCAGCCCGAGGTACAGGGGATCAGAGACCCAGTACTTC. Translated: CASSPRYRGSETQYF.

This clone was counted between two and nine times. Written as DNA, the CDR3 is TGTGCCAGCAGCTCGGGACTAGCGGGAGGGCCAACATCCTACGAGCAGTACTTC. This gives the protein CASSSGLAGGPTSYEQYF. The rearrangement uses TRBV13 and TRBJ2-7; 16 bases fit TRBD2. This CDR3 region has 18 residues. The germline gives CDR1 PRHDT, CDR2 FYEKMQ (reference sequence). With 4 bases clipped from V and 1 base from J, the junction kept 7 bases outside the gene matches.

This chain connects TRBV4-1 to TRBJ2-5, with 14 bases identical to TRBD2. The CDR3 covers 20 residues. V lost 0 bases, J lost 4 bases, and 13 bases stayed unmatched. CDR1 is MGHRA, CDR2 YSYEKL, per germline. The CDR3 bases are TGCGCCAGCAGCCAAGAGGGTCGGACTAGCGGGAGGTGGGGGAGAGAGACCCAGTACTTC. The encoded protein is CASSQEGRTSGRWGRETQYF.

In this sample, this clone turned up once. The chain links TRBV19 to TRBJ1-2, with D hard to call. The CDR3 extends over 13 amino acids. Trimming took off 9 bases at V and 3 bases at J, with 14 bases between the two ends. The V gene's germline CDR1 is LNHDA and CDR2 SQIVND (reference sequence). The CDR3 region has the DNA TGTGCCAGCGCCCTTGCCCCAGACTATGGCTACACCTTC. Translating it yields CASALAPDYGYTF.

The rearrangement joins TRBV30 to TRBJ2-3, with D possibly TRBD1 on 6 matching bases. V dropped 0 bases and J dropped 5 bases, with 6 bases sitting between them. Germline-derived CDR1 and CDR2 are GTSNPN and SVGIG (reference sequence). The CDR3 has 12 amino acids. In DNA, the CDR3 is TGTGCCTGGAGTGTACAGGGAGATACGCAGTATTTT. Encoded protein: CAWSVQGDTQYF. Variable domain in full (rest from reference TRBV30 and TRBJ2-3): SQTIHQWPATLVQPVGSPLSLECTVEGTSNPNLYWYRQAAGRGLQLLFYSVGIGQISSEVPQNLSASRPQDRQFILSSKKLLLSDSGFYLCAWSVQGDTQYFGPGTRLTVL.

The genes are TRBV5-1 and TRBJ1-4; no definite D call. Germline loops: CDR1 SGHRS, CDR2 YFSETQ. This CDR3 has 15 amino acids. V lost 5 bases, J lost 3 bases, and 14 bases lay in between. CDR3 in DNA: TGCGCCAGCAGACGGAACAGTCCTTCTAATGAAAAACTGTTTTTT. This encodes CASRRNSPSNEKLFF.

This rearrangement joins TRBV7-9 to TRBJ2-2; 12 bases are shared with TRBD2. Losses at the gene ends were 5 bases for V and 7 bases for J; bases not matched to a gene: 14. The CDR3 is 18 residues long. The V gene's germline CDR1 is SEHNR and CDR2 FQNEAQ (reference sequence). The CDR3 here is CASSQYPSSGRAGGELFF. The CDR3 DNA sequence: TGTGCCAGCAGCCAATACCCCTCTAGCGGGAGGGCCGGCGGGGAGCTGTTTTTT.

This chain links TRBV28 with TRBJ2-3; TRBD1 might be the D (6 bases). The CDR3 is 14 amino acids. Between the trimmed V and J ends, which lost 7 bases and 3 bases, there was a span of 14 bases. Germline V gene sequence: CDR1 MDHEN, CDR2 SYDVKM. CDR3 DNA: TGTGCCAGCAACCAGGGCAGGGGAACAGATACGCAGTATTTT. It encodes CASNQGRGTDTQYF.